This is a list of T cell receptor beta chains from one sample in a study of T cell clusters in autoimmune cytopenias. TCRdb reanalyzed the multiplex PCR reads and collapses them to one entry per CDR3 protein, without DNA. The sample shows under 6,500 distinct CDR3 sequences, and roughly a fifth sits with its ten largest clones. These data were also reused for a study on T cell repertoires in aging, cancer and after chemotherapy.

Input material: peripheral blood. These receptor sequences come from a human donor in good health. Both conserved end residues are part of each CDR3. Only part of the rows carry a size: once, few, many, or a class if the clone is expanded.

J	V	size	CDR3
TRBJ2-5	TRBV7-2	.	CASSDPAVAEEEETQYF
TRBJ1-2	TRBV6-6	medium-sized	CASSFPRGRQNYGYTF
TRBJ2-1	TRBV5-6	medium-sized	CASSLGLADYNEQFF
TRBJ1-2	TRBV5-6	medium-sized	CASSHLRRKNYGYTF
TRBJ2-1	TRBV20-1	.	CSARGTSGRGEQFF
TRBJ2-3	TRBV11-1	medium-sized	CASSYSLRDTQYF
TRBJ1-2	TRBV5-6	.	CASSLGQGVYGYTF
TRBJ2-2	TRBV7-2	.	CASSLSLLAAVTGELFF
TRBJ2-7	TRBV6-5	medium-sized	CASRPLGRAYEQYF
TRBJ1-6	TRBV5-6	medium-sized	CASSPSPGADSPLHF
TRBJ2-5	TRBV12-3/TRBV12-4	.	CASSPLGSTSQYQETQYF
TRBJ1-2	TRBV18	medium-sized	CASSFGTGYGYTF
TRBJ1-1	TRBV28	.	CASSSGTGYTEAFF
TRBJ1-2	TRBV27	medium-sized	CASSFGAPGQGAGIYGYTF
TRBJ2-1	TRBV28	.	CASSGLARDNEQFF
TRBJ1-4	TRBV10-3	.	CAISESSGQEKLFF
TRBJ2-4	TRBV11-1	.	CASSGQTSGGGNIQYF
TRBJ2-1	TRBV24-1	.	CATSNTRGEQFF
TRBJ2-3	TRBV5-1	.	CASSLAVAGRFADTQYF
TRBJ2-1	TRBV5-5	medium-sized	CASSLYPGLAGVGNEQFF
TRBJ2-2	TRBV5-4	medium-sized	CASSNTGELFF
TRBJ2-7	TRBV6-1	medium-sized	CASSETGFASYEQYF
TRBJ1-1	TRBV27	medium-sized	CASRRQGNTEAFF
TRBJ1-6	TRBV6-1	medium-sized	CASSEQAGSPLHF
TRBJ1-1	TRBV19	medium-sized	CASRQINEAFF
TRBJ1-2	TRBV7-4	.	CASSRLRPDRANYGYTF
TRBJ2-1	TRBV7-7	.	CASSLRPGTSGGILFF
TRBJ2-5	TRBV19	medium-sized	CASSLAGETQYF
TRBJ2-1	TRBV27	medium-sized	CASSLRFLGTSGPDEQFF
TRBJ1-3	TRBV19	medium-sized	CASSNSAGGSGNTIYF
TRBJ1-5	TRBV30	medium-sized	CAWINSQPQHF
TRBJ1-2	TRBV11-1	medium-sized	CASSSDRGSHGYTF
TRBJ1-1	TRBV20-1	.	CSASPTELLGEAFF
TRBJ2-1	TRBV6-2/TRBV6-3	medium-sized	CASSRPGPTSFNEQFF
TRBJ2-3	TRBV5-1	.	CASSFDQVTDTQYF
TRBJ1-2	TRBV24-1	medium-sized	CATSDSAINYGYTF
TRBJ1-1	TRBV19	.	CASSIHNRGNTEAFF
TRBJ1-2	TRBV5-4	medium-sized	CASSLYQNPRSGYTF
TRBJ2-1	TRBV20-1	.	CSATIPRSGLAGGGEQFF
TRBJ2-3	TRBV9	.	CASSSYPGGRTGLVADTQYF
TRBJ2-2	TRBV12-3/TRBV12-4	.	CASSFLGNTGELFF
TRBJ2-2	TRBV25-1	.	CASSRAASNTGELFF
TRBJ2-6	TRBV15	.	CATSRGWGTGSYGANVLTF
TRBJ2-5	TRBV15	.	CATSRDPGLEETQYF
TRBJ1-2	TRBV18	.	CASSPDRGHGYGYTF
TRBJ2-3	TRBV7-9	medium-sized	CASSWTTTDTQYF
TRBJ1-2	TRBV6-5	medium-sized	CASSSTGLAYGYTF
TRBJ1-1	TRBV4-2	.	CASSQPQGFSEAFF
TRBJ1-2	TRBV20-1	.	CSARDPRRNYGYTF
TRBJ2-3	TRBV6-6	medium-sized	CASRVGRIDTQYF
TRBJ2-2	TRBV21-1	.	CASARIRDRANTGELFF
TRBJ2-1	TRBV5-6	.	CASSLRQGAYNEQFF
TRBJ1-5	TRBV30	.	CAWRAPGQGIHQPQHF
TRBJ2-5	TRBV5-1	.	CASSLEAGGAKETQYF
TRBJ2-1	TRBV18	medium-sized	CASSPPSGFNEQFF
TRBJ1-1	TRBV15	medium-sized	CATSQDVTEAFF
TRBJ2-5	TRBV19	.	CASSPQGQYQETQYF